These T cell receptor beta chains were read from a single sample in a study of siplizumab effects on memory and regulatory T cells. The table came from immunoSEQ multiplex PCR; TCRdb's copy has only in-frame clones and leaves some out. The repertoire holds about 110,000 clones, with about nine tenths as singletons. The sequencing input was CD4+ T cells sorted from blood. The origin of the receptors is a human donor in good health. CDR3s include the opening cysteine and the closing phenylalanine or tryptophan. The order of the fields is J gene, clone size, V gene, D gene, CDR3 DNA, CDR3 protein. A D gene is named only where the DNA matches it firmly. Where a row states a size, it is once, few, many or the class of an expanded clone; other rows omit it.

>TRBJ2-2|once|TRBV7-2|-
TGTGCCAGCAGCTTGGGCAGGAGAAACACCGGGGAGCTGTTTTTT
CASSLGRRNTGELFF
>TRBJ2-5|once|TRBV5-1|TRBD1
TGCGCCAGCAGCCACACAGGGGGCGTTTTTTCGGAGACCCAGTACTTC
CASSHTGGVFSETQYF
>TRBJ2-1|-|TRBV13|-
TGTGCCAGCAGCTTAGAACCGGGACCCGGGCTGCTCTTC
CASSLEPGPGLLF
>TRBJ2-2|-|TRBV7-9|TRBD1
TGTGCCAGCAGCTCGGGACAGCCCGGGGAGCTGTTTTTT
CASSSGQPGELFF
>TRBJ1-1|-|TRBV5-1|TRBD1
TGCGCCAGCAGCGAGGGCTGGACAGGGGCTAAATTCACTGAAGCTTTCTTT
CASSEGWTGAKFTEAFF
>TRBJ2-1|-|TRBV29-1|TRBD2
TGCAGCGGCGCGGGAGGAATAGGAAGTGAGCAGTTCTTC
CSGAGGIGSEQFF
>TRBJ2-3|-|TRBV7-6|-
TGTGCCAGCAGCTTAGGGGTTGAGGATACGCAGTATTTT
CASSLGVEDTQYF
>TRBJ2-3|-|TRBV2|-
TGTGCCAGCAGTGAACTTGGCATCTATAGCACAGATACGCAGTATTTT
CASSELGIYSTDTQYF
>TRBJ1-4|-|TRBV5-5|-
TGTGCCAGCAGCTTGCTGAGGATTGAAAAACTGTTTTTT
CASSLLRIEKLFF
>TRBJ1-2|once|TRBV27|-
TGTGCCAGCAGTGGCAGCAGGGAGGGGGTTGGGTATGGCTACACCTTC
CASSGSREGVGYGYTF
>TRBJ2-1|-|TRBV18|TRBD2
TGTGCCAGCTCACAACTAGCGGGGGGTGTCAATGAGCAGTTCTTC
CASSQLAGGVNEQFF
>TRBJ1-6|-|TRBV10-3|-
TGTGCCATCAGTGAGTCGATAGGTTCACCCCTCCACTTT
CAISESIGSPLHF
>TRBJ2-1|-|TRBV29-1|-
TGCGTGGGGGGGCACGGGAATGAGCAGTTCTTC
CVGGHGNEQFF
>TRBJ1-1|-|TRBV5-1|-
TGCGCCAGCAGCTTGGTATGGAACACTGAAGCTTTCTTT
CASSLVWNTEAFF
>TRBJ1-2|-|TRBV20-1|-
TGCAGTGCTAGAGTGCCCGGAGGCTACACCTTC
CSARVPGGYTF
>TRBJ2-5|-|TRBV2|TRBD2
TGTGCCAGCATGCGGGAGGGGGAGACCCAGTACTTC
CASMREGETQYF
>TRBJ1-1|few|TRBV11-3|-
TGTGCCAGCAGCTCAGGGGTGAACACTGAAGCTTTCTTT
CASSSGVNTEAFF
>TRBJ1-2|-|TRBV18|TRBD1
TGTGCCAGCTCACCCCAGGGACAGCGGATCTATGGCTACACCTTC
CASSPQGQRIYGYTF
>TRBJ2-1|-|TRBV4-2|-
TGTGCCTCTTCTCAAAACAATGAGCAGTTCTTC
CASSQNNEQFF
>TRBJ2-4|-|TRBV14|-
TGTGCCAGCAGCCAAGATCTGACGGGCATTCAGTACTTC
CASSQDLTGIQYF
>TRBJ1-2|-|TRBV4-1|-
TGCGCCAGCAGCCATAGGGGAGGGGGGCTCGGCTATGGCTACACCTTC
CASSHRGGGLGYGYTF
>TRBJ2-1|-|TRBV27|TRBD2
TGTGCCAGCAGTTCACAGGGGACTAGCGGACAATCCTACAATGAGCAGTTCTTC
CASSSQGTSGQSYNEQFF
>TRBJ2-5|-|TRBV7-2|-
TGTGCCAGCAGCTTGACGGGCAGGTACCAAGAGACCCAGTACTTC
CASSLTGRYQETQYF
>TRBJ1-5|-|TRBV19|-
TGTGCCAGTAATTTACAGGGTAAGGGACAGCCCCAGCATTTT
CASNLQGKGQPQHF
>TRBJ1-2|-|TRBV19|-
TGTGCCAGTAGCCAGAAAGGGGGGACTTATGGCTACACCTTC
CASSQKGGTYGYTF
>TRBJ1-4|-|TRBV28|TRBD1
TGTGCCAGCAGTCGTGACAGGGGCACTAATGAAAAACTGTTTTTT
CASSRDRGTNEKLFF
>TRBJ2-7|-|TRBV7-2|-
TGTGCCAGCAGCTTAGAGGCAGGGGGGTCCTACGAGCAGTACTTC
CASSLEAGGSYEQYF
>TRBJ1-4|-|TRBV18|-
TGTGCCAGCTCACCATTTACGTTGGAGAATGAAAAACTGTTTTTT
CASSPFTLENEKLFF
>TRBJ2-2|-|TRBV5-1|-
TGCGCCAGCAGCTTGTCACTAGCAGGAAACACCGGGGAGCTGTTTTTT
CASSLSLAGNTGELFF
>TRBJ1-1|-|TRBV27|TRBD1
TGTGCCAGCAGTTTTGTGGACAGGACCTTGAACACTGAAGCTTTCTTT
CASSFVDRTLNTEAFF
>TRBJ1-2|-|TRBV19|-
TGTGCCAGTAGTGCCTCCGGGGGTACCTATGGCTACACCTTC
CASSASGGTYGYTF
>TRBJ2-1|-|TRBV18|-
TGTGCCAGCTCCCGGTTAGGAGCCTACAATGAGCAGTTCTTC
CASSRLGAYNEQFF
>TRBJ1-4|-|TRBV18|TRBD1
TGTGCCAGCTCACCTAGGAGACAGGGAGCTAATGAAAAACTGTTTTTT
CASSPRRQGANEKLFF
>TRBJ2-7|-|TRBV10-3|TRBD1
TGTGCCATCAGTGAGTCTATGGACAGGGGCCACGAGCAGTACTTC
CAISESMDRGHEQYF
>TRBJ1-2|-|TRBV14|-
TGTGCCAGCAGCCAAGATCCCAGTATCTATGGCTACACCTTC
CASSQDPSIYGYTF
>TRBJ2-4|-|TRBV30|-
TGTGCCTGGGGGGGACTAGCCAAAAACATTCAGTACTTC
CAWGGLAKNIQYF
>TRBJ2-7|-|TRBV6-1|TRBD2
TGTGCCAGCGCCTCGGCGGGAGACTACGAGCAGTACTTC
CASASAGDYEQYF
>TRBJ1-3|once|TRBV6-5|-
TGTGCCAGCAGTTACTCCAGTGGAAACACCATATATTTT
CASSYSSGNTIYF
>TRBJ1-3|-|TRBV19|-
TGTGCCAGTAAGAGGGATTTCTCTGGAAACACCATATATTTT
CASKRDFSGNTIYF
>TRBJ1-5|-|TRBV21-1|-
TGTGCCAGCACCCCAGACGATAGCAATCAGCCCCAGCATTTT
CASTPDDSNQPQHF
>TRBJ2-5|-|TRBV7-6|-
TGTGCCAGCAGCCCGAGGGTTTTAGAGACCCAGTACTTC
CASSPRVLETQYF
>TRBJ1-5|-|TRBV27|-
TGTGCCAGCAGTTTAAGCAGCCTCAATCAGCCCCAGCATTTT
CASSLSSLNQPQHF
>TRBJ1-5|-|TRBV5-3|-
TGTGCCAGAAGCTCTAAGCCCCTCCGTCCCTATCCTCAGGGGCCTAACTTTAGCAATCAGCCCCAGCATTTT
CARSSKPLRPYPQGPNFSNQPQHF